Listed below are T cell receptor beta chains from one sample, sequenced in a study of T-cell memory formation after mild COVID-19. TCRdb used MiXCR to reprocess the 5' RACE reads, holding one entry per CDR3 protein. The data show some 97,000 distinct CDR3 sequences, more than 9.5% seen once. The sequenced sample was PBMCs or a T cell subset sorted from them (not recorded which). These receptors were obtained from a man aged 18 to 30 who had mild COVID-19 (a few samples of this study predate the infection). Cell type and time point are not known. Both conserved end residues are part of each CDR3. D genes are given only for firm matches. Size is stated for part of the rows, as once, few or many counts, or as a class when the clone is expanded.

j_gene	abundance	v_gene	d_gene	CDR3nt	CDR3aa
TRBJ2-7	few	TRBV7-9	NA	TGTGCCAGCAGCTTAACGGCAGGGGACTCACCCTACGAGCAGTACTTC	CASSLTAGDSPYEQYF
TRBJ1-2	few	TRBV12-3/TRBV12-4	TRBD1	TGTGCCAGCAGTTCACCGGGACAGGGCTACTATGGCTACACCTTC	CASSSPGQGYYGYTF
TRBJ2-3	few	TRBV11-2	NA	TGTGCCAGCAGCATGCTCGTGGCGACGCACGATACGCAGTATTTT	CASSMLVATHDTQYF
TRBJ1-2	few	TRBV9	TRBD1	TGTGCCAGCAGCTTCCGGGACAGAGAAGTAGGGGGCTACACCTTC	CASSFRDREVGGYTF
TRBJ2-1	NA	TRBV4-3	NA	TGCGCCAGCAGCCAAGAAACGTATCGTGAGCAGTTCTTC	CASSQETYREQFF
TRBJ2-3	NA	TRBV28	NA	TGTGCCAGCAGTATCGGGGCAACGGGGGATACGCAGTATTTT	CASSIGATGDTQYF
TRBJ1-1	NA	TRBV5-4	NA	TGTGCCAGCAGCCCCACCGGCATGAACACTGAAGCTTTCTTT	CASSPTGMNTEAFF
TRBJ1-2	few	TRBV7-8	NA	TGTGCCAGCAGCCCGGCGCTGGGGCTGGACTACACCTTC	CASSPALGLDYTF
TRBJ2-7	once	TRBV2	NA	TGTGCCAGCAGTGACGTACAGGTGCTGAACGAGCAGTACTTC	CASSDVQVLNEQYF
TRBJ2-7	NA	TRBV20-1	TRBD2	TGCAGTGCTAGAGCACGAGGAGGGACTAGCGGCCCCTACGAGCAGTACTTC	CSARARGGTSGPYEQYF
TRBJ2-5	NA	TRBV27	TRBD1	TGTGCCAGCAGTTTACGACAGGGTCGAATAGAGACCCAGTACTTC	CASSLRQGRIETQYF
TRBJ2-1	NA	TRBV27	NA	TGTGCCAGCAGTTCCCGAGACCCCAATGAGCAGTTCTTC	CASSSRDPNEQFF
TRBJ2-7	NA	TRBV5-1	NA	TGCGCCAGCAGCCAGACAGGACCTTCCTACGAGCAGTACTTC	CASSQTGPSYEQYF
TRBJ1-5	NA	TRBV6-2/TRBV6-3	TRBD1	TGTGCCAGCCTGACAGGGGTAGGGGATCAGCCCCAGCATTTT	CASLTGVGDQPQHF
TRBJ2-1	NA	TRBV20-1	TRBD2	TGCAGTGCTAGAGATCGGGGGGGCCCGGTCAATGAGCAGTTCTTC	CSARDRGGPVNEQFF
TRBJ2-7	few	TRBV25-1	NA	TGTGCCAGCAGTGCTACCTACGAGCAGTACTTC	CASSATYEQYF
TRBJ2-3	few	TRBV24-1	TRBD1	TGTGCCACCAGTGAAGGACAGGGGGAAAGCACAGATACGCAGTATTTT	CATSEGQGESTDTQYF
TRBJ2-5	few	TRBV6-5	TRBD1	TGTGCCAGCAGTTACTCGAACCGGGTCGGACAGGGGTGGAAAGAGACCCAGTACTTC	CASSYSNRVGQGWKETQYF
TRBJ2-1	few	TRBV5-1	TRBD2	TGCGCCACCAGACTAGCGGACAATGAGCAGTTCTTC	CATRLADNEQFF
TRBJ2-1	NA	TRBV3-1	TRBD1	TGTGCCAGCAGCCAACCGGGACAGGGATCCTACAATGAGCAGTTCTTC	CASSQPGQGSYNEQFF
TRBJ1-5	NA	TRBV6-5	TRBD1	TGTGCCAGCAGTTACTGGTTGGACAGGGCATTAGCTCAGCCCCAGCATTTT	CASSYWLDRALAQPQHF
TRBJ2-3	few	TRBV12-3/TRBV12-4	TRBD2	TGTGCCAGCAGTCCCACGGGGGGATACACAGATACGCAGTATTTT	CASSPTGGYTDTQYF
TRBJ2-1	NA	TRBV20-1	TRBD2	TGCAGTGCCCCTGGGCTAGCGGGTACCGAGGAGCAGTTCTTC	CSAPGLAGTEEQFF
TRBJ2-3	NA	TRBV6-1	TRBD2	TGTGCCAGCAGTCCAGATTTCGGACTAGCGTTGCCAGATACGCAGTATTTT	CASSPDFGLALPDTQYF